This T cell receptor (beta chain) appears in the sequencing data of a study of blood T cell repertoires in COVID-19. Trimming removed 1 base from V and 8 bases from J; junction bases left unmatched: 11. Germline V gene lookup returns CDR1 LGHNA and CDR2 YSLEER. The CDR3 runs to 17 residues. Clinical history as reported by participants underpinned cohort assignment. Assay used: immunoSEQ multiplex PCR; TCRdb lists only in-frame clones, some missing. The sample holds more than 300,000 clones, nearly 90% seen once. The rearrangement joins TRBV4-3 to TRBJ2-2; 9 bases map to TRBD2. The source is a woman aged 25 to 45 who had recovered from COVID-19. The sample was PBMCs or T cells enriched from blood (not recorded which). Here the CDR3 reads CASSQGSSGAVVGELFF. The CDR3 bases are TGCGCCAGCAGCCAAGGGTCTAGCGGGGCGGTCGTTGGGGAGCTGTTTTTT.